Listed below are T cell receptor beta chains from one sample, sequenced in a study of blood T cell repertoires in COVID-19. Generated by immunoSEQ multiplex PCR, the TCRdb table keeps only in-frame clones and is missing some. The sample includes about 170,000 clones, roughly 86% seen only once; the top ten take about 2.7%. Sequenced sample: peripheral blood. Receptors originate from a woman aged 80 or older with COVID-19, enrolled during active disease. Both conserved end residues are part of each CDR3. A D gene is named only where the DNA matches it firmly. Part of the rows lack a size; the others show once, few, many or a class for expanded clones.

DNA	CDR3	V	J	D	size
TGTGCCAGCAGCTTCCCCAAGGACAGGTCGACCTACAATGAGCAGTTCTTC	CASSFPKDRSTYNEQFF	TRBV7-2	TRBJ2-1	TRBD1	.
TGTGCCACCAGCAGAGATTTACGGGACAGATACGAGCAGTACTTC	CATSRDLRDRYEQYF	TRBV15	TRBJ2-7	TRBD1	once
TGTGCCAGCAGCACTAGCGGTGAGACCCAGTACTTC	CASSTSGETQYF	TRBV12-3/TRBV12-4	TRBJ2-5	TRBD2	few
TGTGCCAGCAGCTTAGATCGGGTAGAGGGAAACATTCAGTACTTC	CASSLDRVEGNIQYF	TRBV11-2	TRBJ2-4	.	.
TGTGCCAGCAGTTACTCTCAGGGACTTGCCGGGGAGCTGTTTTTT	CASSYSQGLAGELFF	TRBV6-5	TRBJ2-2	.	.
TGTGCCAGCAGTGAATCGACAGGGGCGATTCCTGAAGCTTTCTTT	CASSESTGAIPEAFF	TRBV6-1	TRBJ1-1	TRBD1	once
TGTGCCAGCAGCGTAGAGGGGGTCAATGAGCAGTTCTTC	CASSVEGVNEQFF	TRBV9	TRBJ2-1	.	.
TGTGCCATCAGGGGGGCGGGACAGATCGATCAGCCCCAGCATTTT	CAIRGAGQIDQPQHF	TRBV10-3	TRBJ1-5	TRBD1	.
TGTGCCAGCAGCAAAGAGACAGCCCCGGGACTAGCGAATTACAATGAGCAGTTCTTC	CASSKETAPGLANYNEQFF	TRBV21-1	TRBJ2-1	.	.
TGTGCCAGCAGCCTGACAGGGGCCACTGAAGCTTTCTTT	CASSLTGATEAFF	TRBV7-9	TRBJ1-1	TRBD1	.
TGTGCCAGTAGTATAGATCGAGCGGGAGGGGTCTACAATGAGCAGTTCTTC	CASSIDRAGGVYNEQFF	TRBV19	TRBJ2-1	TRBD2	once
TGTGCCAGCAGTCAGCCGGGACTAGCGGGACCCACAGATACGCAGTATTTT	CASSQPGLAGPTDTQYF	TRBV6-2/TRBV6-3	TRBJ2-3	TRBD2	once
TGTGCCAGCAGCGCCCGAACGCGCGGGCAGTTCTTC	CASSARTRGQFF	TRBV3-1/TRBV3-2	TRBJ2-1	.	.
TGTGCCAGCACCCCGGGGATGACGGCGGGGAGTTTAGTGCAGTACTTC	CASTPGMTAGSLVQYF	TRBV28	TRBJ2-7	.	once
TGCGCCAGCAGCTTGGGGCTAGCGGGCCCCTCCTACAATGAGCAGTTCTTC	CASSLGLAGPSYNEQFF	TRBV5-1	TRBJ2-1	TRBD2	.
TGTGCCTGGAGTAACCTTATCCAGCGGGAGGGGTGCGAGCAGTACTTC	CAWSNLIQREGCEQYF	TRBV30	TRBJ2-7	TRBD2	.
TGTGCCAGCAGCGGACAGGGTGATCAGCCCCAGCATTTT	CASSGQGDQPQHF	TRBV6-5	TRBJ1-5	TRBD1	.
TGTGCCAGCAGTTTCCGTCGGACTAGCGTAACGTTCTTC	CASSFRRTSVTFF	TRBV27	TRBJ2-1	TRBD2	.
TGTGCCATCAGGGGGACTAGCGGGCGGGAGACCCAGTACTTC	CAIRGTSGRETQYF	TRBV10-3	TRBJ2-5	TRBD2	.
TGTGCCAGCAGCCTTTGGACAGTAACTAATGAAAAACTGTTTTTT	CASSLWTVTNEKLFF	TRBV3-1/TRBV3-2	TRBJ1-4	.	.
TGTGCCAGCAGCTTAGACAGCACATACAATGAGCAGTTCTTC	CASSLDSTYNEQFF	TRBV11-1	TRBJ2-1	.	.
TGTGCCAGCAACAGGGTCCTGTCAAGCCAGACCCAGTACTTC	CASNRVLSSQTQYF	TRBV11-2	TRBJ2-5	.	once
TGTGCCAGCACAGGGTCGCCCTACGAGCAGTACTTC	CASTGSPYEQYF	TRBV28	TRBJ2-7	.	.
TGTGCCAGCAGACTAAGGACTAGCGAGTCCTACGAGCAGTACTTC	CASRLRTSESYEQYF	TRBV28	TRBJ2-7	TRBD2	.
TGTGCCAGCAGTTACCAGGGAAAGGATGAAAAACTGTTTTTT	CASSYQGKDEKLFF	TRBV6-6	TRBJ1-4	.	.
TGTGCCAGCAGCCAAGTAGGGGATTCCTACGAGCAGTACTTC	CASSQVGDSYEQYF	TRBV3-1/TRBV3-2	TRBJ2-7	.	.
TGTGCTAGTGGTTTGGGGATCACAGGGGAGCAGTTCTTC	CASGLGITGEQFF	TRBV12-5	TRBJ2-1	.	.
TGCGCCAGCAGCTTGAGCGGAACCTACAATGAGCAGTTCTTC	CASSLSGTYNEQFF	TRBV5-1	TRBJ2-1	.	.